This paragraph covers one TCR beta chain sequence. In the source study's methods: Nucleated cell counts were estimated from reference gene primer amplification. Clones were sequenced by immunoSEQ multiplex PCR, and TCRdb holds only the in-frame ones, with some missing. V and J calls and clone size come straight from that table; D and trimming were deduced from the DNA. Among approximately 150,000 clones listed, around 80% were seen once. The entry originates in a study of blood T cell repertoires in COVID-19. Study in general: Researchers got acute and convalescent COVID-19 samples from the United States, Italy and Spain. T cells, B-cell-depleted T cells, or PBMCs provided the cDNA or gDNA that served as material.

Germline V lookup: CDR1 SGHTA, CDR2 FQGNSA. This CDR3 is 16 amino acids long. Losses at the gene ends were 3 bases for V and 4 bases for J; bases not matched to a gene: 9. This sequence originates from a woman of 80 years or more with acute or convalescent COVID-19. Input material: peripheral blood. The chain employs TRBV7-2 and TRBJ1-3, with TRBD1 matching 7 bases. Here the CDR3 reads CASSFPATGVGNTIYF. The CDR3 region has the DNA TGTGCCAGCAGCTTCCCCGCCACAGGGGTCGGAAACACCATATATTTT.